This TCR beta chain is from a study of molecular identifiers for immune sequencing clone quantification. The study, taken as a whole, reports: In a background of about 1 million naive cells, spiked Jurkat TCR RNA from one cell was reportedly detectable.

Naive CD8 T cells were sorted, and the gate applied was CD8+CD4-CCR7+CD45RA+. Bulk libraries came from a prior protocol with listed TCR primers. Each CDR3 protein gets one entry after TCRdb re-called the PCR reads with MiXCR. The sample comprises 460,000 or so distinct CDR3 sequences, 25% of which are singletons, and under 0.8% rests with the top ten. This clonotype was counted many times. Its antigen is still unknown. The CDR3 is 13 amino acids. The germline V gene has CDR1 KGHSH and CDR2 LQKENI. Trimming cost V 0 bases and J 4 bases, with 5 bases left between them. The sequencing input was naive CD8+ T cells from blood, with Jurkat cell RNA spiked in. The sample's subset: FACS-sorted CD8+CD4-CCR7+CD45RA+ naive T cells. The chain couples TRBV18 to TRBJ2-3; D is ambiguous. The source is a human donor in good health. Some libraries in this study had Jurkat cell RNA spiked in. CDR3 protein: CASSPPAADTQYF. In nucleotides, the CDR3 is TGTGCCAGCTCACCACCCGCCGCAGATACGCAGTATTTT. Supplemented by reference TRBV18 and TRBJ2-3, the full variable domain reads NAGVMQNPRHLVRRRGQEARLRCSPMKGHSHVYWYRQLPEEGLKFMVYLQKENIIDESGMPKERFSAEFPKEGPSILRIQQVVRGDSAAYFCASSPPAADTQYFGPGTRLTVL.